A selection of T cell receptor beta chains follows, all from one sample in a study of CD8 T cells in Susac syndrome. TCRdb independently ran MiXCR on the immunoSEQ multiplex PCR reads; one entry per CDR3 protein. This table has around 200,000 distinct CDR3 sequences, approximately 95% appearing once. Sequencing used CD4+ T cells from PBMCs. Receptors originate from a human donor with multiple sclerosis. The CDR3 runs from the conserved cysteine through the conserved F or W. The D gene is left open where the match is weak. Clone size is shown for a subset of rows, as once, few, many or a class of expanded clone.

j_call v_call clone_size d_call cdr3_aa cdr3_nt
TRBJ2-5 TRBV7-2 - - CASSLVGPELETQYF TGTGCCAGCAGCTTAGTCGGGCCTGAACTGGAGACCCAGTACTTC
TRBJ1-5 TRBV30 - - CAWSVGRGQPQHF TGTGCCTGGAGTGTAGGTAGGGGTCAGCCCCAGCATTTT
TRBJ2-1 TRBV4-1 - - CASSQEEAYNEQFF TGCGCCAGCAGCCAAGAAGAGGCCTACAATGAGCAGTTCTTC
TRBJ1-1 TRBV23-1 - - CASSQCSVEAFF TGCGCCAGCAGTCAATGTTCCGTTGAAGCTTTCTTT
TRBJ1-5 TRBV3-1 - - CASSQVPAVTNQPQHF TGTGCCAGCAGCCAAGTTCCCGCAGTGACTAATCAGCCCCAGCATTTT
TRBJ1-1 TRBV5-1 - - CASSLITGNTEAFF TGCGCCAGCAGCTTAATAACTGGGAACACTGAAGCTTTCTTT
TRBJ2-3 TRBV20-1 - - CSAKTGPSTDTQYF TGCAGTGCTAAAACTGGCCCGAGCACAGATACGCAGTATTTT
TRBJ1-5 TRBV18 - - CASSPAGGNQPQHF TGTGCCAGCTCACCAGCTGGGGGGAATCAGCCCCAGCATTTT
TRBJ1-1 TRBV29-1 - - CSALNRAPNTEAFF TGCAGCGCCCTAAACAGGGCCCCGAACACTGAAGCTTTCTTT
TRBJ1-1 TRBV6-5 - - CASSEVSSEAFF TGTGCCAGCAGTGAAGTGAGTTCTGAAGCTTTCTTT
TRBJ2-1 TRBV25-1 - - CASSAGGFGEQFF TGTGCCAGCAGTGCCGGGGGTTTCGGAGAGCAGTTCTTC
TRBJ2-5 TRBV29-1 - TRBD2 CSGTRVETQYF TGCAGCGGGACTAGGGTTGAGACCCAGTACTTC
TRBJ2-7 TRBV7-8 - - CASSLGSRAYEQYF TGTGCCAGCAGCTTAGGGTCCCGGGCCTACGAGCAGTACTTC
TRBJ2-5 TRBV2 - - CASTRLAVQETQYF TGTGCCAGCACTCGGCTAGCAGTACAAGAGACCCAGTACTTC
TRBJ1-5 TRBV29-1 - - CSVSDTGNQPQHF TGCAGCGTTTCTGATACGGGTAATCAGCCCCAGCATTTT
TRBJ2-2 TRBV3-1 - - CASSARDSSGELFF TGTGCCAGCAGCGCACGGGACTCAAGCGGGGAGCTGTTTTTT
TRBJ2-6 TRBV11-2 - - CASSLSPSGANVLTF TGTGCCAGCAGCTTAAGTCCGTCGGGAGCCAACGTCCTGACTTTC
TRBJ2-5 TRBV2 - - CASSENSQETQYF TGTGCCAGCAGTGAAAACAGCCAAGAGACCCAGTACTTC
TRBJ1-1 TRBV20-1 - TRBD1 CSAPRPTGVTEAFF TGCAGTGCCCCCCGCCCAACAGGGGTCACTGAAGCTTTCTTT
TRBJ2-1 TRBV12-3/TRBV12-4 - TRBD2 CASSLGLAGVQEQFF TGTGCCAGCAGTTTAGGGCTAGCGGGGGTACAAGAGCAGTTCTTC
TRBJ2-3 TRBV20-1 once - CSAPLGADTQYF TGCAGTGCTCCCCTGGGCGCAGATACGCAGTATTTT
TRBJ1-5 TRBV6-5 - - CASSLDRKNQPQHF TGTGCCAGCAGCCTAGACAGGAAAAATCAGCCCCAGCATTTT
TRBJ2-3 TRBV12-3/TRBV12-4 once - CASSPEVTDTQYF TGTGCCAGCAGCCCCGAGGTCACAGATACGCAGTATTTT
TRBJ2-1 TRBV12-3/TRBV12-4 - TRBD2 CASTSRGVRIVDEQFF TGTGCCAGCACCTCTCGGGGGGTAAGAATAGTCGATGAGCAGTTCTTC
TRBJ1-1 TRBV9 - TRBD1 CASSVGHTGGTEAFF TGTGCCAGCAGCGTAGGCCACACAGGGGGCACTGAAGCTTTCTTT
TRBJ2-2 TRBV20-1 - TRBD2 CSASSGGYGGELFF TGCAGTGCTAGTAGCGGGGGGTACGGCGGGGAGCTGTTTTTT
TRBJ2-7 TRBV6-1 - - CAIGQFYEQYF TGTGCCATCGGACAATTCTACGAGCAGTACTTC
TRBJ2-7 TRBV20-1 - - CSARDGVSSTYEQYF TGCAGTGCTAGAGATGGCGTTTCATCTACCTACGAGCAGTACTTC
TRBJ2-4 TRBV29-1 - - CSVGTSGDIQYF TGCAGCGTTGGGACGTCAGGGGACATTCAGTACTTC
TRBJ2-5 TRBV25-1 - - CASSEWNSIETQYF TGTGCCAGCAGTGAATGGAACAGTATAGAGACCCAGTACTTC
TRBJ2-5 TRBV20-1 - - CSARDLGKETQYF TGCAGTGCTAGAGATTTGGGAAAGGAGACCCAGTACTTC
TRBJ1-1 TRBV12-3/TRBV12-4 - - CASSFRYREPEAFF TGTGCCAGCAGTTTTCGGTACAGGGAACCTGAAGCTTTCTTT
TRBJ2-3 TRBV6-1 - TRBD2 CASRSLGSGGSDTQYF TGTGCCAGCAGGTCTCTGGGGAGCGGGGGTTCAGATACGCAGTATTTT
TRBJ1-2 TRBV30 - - CAWGGLGYGYTF TGTGCCTGGGGGGGGCTAGGCTATGGCTACACCTTC
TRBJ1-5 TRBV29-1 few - CSVKQGGSNQPQHF TGCAGCGTTAAGCAGGGAGGTAGCAATCAGCCCCAGCATTTT
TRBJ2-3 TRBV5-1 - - CASSLVIRGSTDTQYF TGCGCCAGCAGCTTGGTCATACGGGGTAGCACAGATACGCAGTATTTT
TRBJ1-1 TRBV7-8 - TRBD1 CASSLATGVTEAFF TGTGCCAGCAGCTTAGCGACAGGGGTAACTGAAGCTTTCTTT
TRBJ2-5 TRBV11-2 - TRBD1 CASSLIQGVIETQYF TGTGCCAGCAGCTTAATACAGGGGGTGATCGAGACCCAGTACTTC
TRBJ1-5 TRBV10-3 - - CAISEGGSNQPQHF TGTGCCATCAGTGAGGGCGGTAGCAATCAGCCCCAGCATTTT
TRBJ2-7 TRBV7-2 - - CASSSRQRHEQYF TGTGCCAGCAGCTCCCGCCAACGGCACGAGCAGTACTTC
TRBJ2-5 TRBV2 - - CASKVFEETQYF TGTGCCAGCAAGGTATTCGAAGAGACCCAGTACTTC